This TCR beta chain was retrieved from a study of cytomegalovirus exposure and HLA in healthy donors. Study overall: The use of the same platform for the approximately 130 validation repertoires and the approximately 690 first-cohort repertoires was reported by a later analysis. Notes on the study in general: Most sequenced TCRs were rare (though some public TCRs occurred in many donors). It was reported that the classifier diagnosed cytomegalovirus status with high specificity and sensitivity in both the original and validation cohorts. According to a subsequent analysis, TCR clusters from the first cohort were inclined to appear together in the 130 or so validation repertoires.

With respect to this clone: The antigen is unknown.

TCRdb's table, derived via immunoSEQ multiplex PCR, lists solely in-frame clones and lacks some. The sample yields 200,000 or so clones, more than 80% seen once. The CDR3 totals 16 residues. Germline loops: CDR1 MNHEY, CDR2 SMNVEV (reference sequence). V lost 3 bases, J lost 8 bases, and 13 bases stayed unmatched. Sequencing input: PBMCs. The receptor comes from a man between 18 and 35 years old in good health and CMV-seropositive. V and J are TRBV27 and TRBJ1-2, with 9 bases aligning to TRBD1. Written as DNA, the CDR3 is TGTGCCAGCAGTTTCCTAGACCGGGACAGGGTAAGCGGCTACACCTTC. As protein: CASSFLDRDRVSGYTF.